The clone carrying this TCR beta chain was seen a few times. TCRdb keeps only in-frame clones here, not all; method: immunoSEQ multiplex PCR. There are 34,000 or so clones in the sample; 55% to 80% occur only once, and roughly 37% lies in the top ten. These data are taken from a study of T cells in tumors after PD-1 blockade. Across the study: Daily vismodegib 150 mg continued in a subset of anti-PD-1-treated patients.

Input was roughly 550 ng to 6,500 ng of genomic DNA from tumor or blood. Looked up from germline, CDR1 is LGHDT and CDR2 is YNNKEL (reference sequence). The germline V and J ends were trimmed by 0 bases and 6 bases, with 18 bases remaining between them. This CDR3 spans 17 amino acids. This chain joins TRBV3-1 (or the pseudogene TRBV3-2) and TRBJ1-5; tentatively, D is TRBD1 (5 bases). The sequence derives from a human donor with basal cell carcinoma. Sequenced material: PBMCs, taken after anti-PD-1 treatment. The CDR3 coding sequence is TGTGCCAGCAGCCAAGAATCGGGACGCTATACGGGTCAGCCCCAGCATTTT. It encodes CASSQESGRYTGQPQHF.